The 15 T cell receptor beta chains listed next were all sequenced from one sample in a study of cytomegalovirus exposure and HLA in healthy donors. PCR involved 60 Vbeta and 13 Jbeta primers. Sequencing was performed with immunoSEQ multiplex PCR; in TCRdb, only in-frame clones are kept and a portion is missing. The sample has 110,000 to 150,000 clones; roughly three quarters are singletons. Sequenced: PBMCs. The receptors here all came from a woman aged 45-65 years in good health and CMV-seronegative.

The chain employs TRBV4-2 and TRBJ2-1; 9 bases map to TRBD1. The CDR3 sequence is 17 residues long. Germline-derived CDR1 and CDR2 are LGHNA and YNFKEQ. Germline trimming cut 3 bases from V and 9 bases from J; bases unmatched to any gene: 15. The CDR3 spells CASSHHTGTGRTTEQFF. CDR3 nucleotide sequence: TGTGCCAGCAGCCACCACACCGGGACAGGGAGGACCACTGAGCAGTTCTTC.

V and J are TRBV4-3 and TRBJ2-1; possible D gene TRBD1, 6 bases. The V and J ends lost 4 bases and 9 bases respectively, with 22 bases between them. The CDR3 is 16 residues long. The germline V gene has CDR1 LGHNA and CDR2 YSLEER. Here the CDR3 reads CASSRWSGDPWGEQFF. CDR3 sequence (DNA): TGCGCCAGCAGCCGATGGTCAGGGGACCCATGGGGTGAGCAGTTCTTC.

The chain has TRBV5-1 and TRBJ2-2; possible D gene TRBD2, 7 bases. V lost 1 base to trimming and J lost 0 bases, with 10 bases between them. Germline lookup yields CDR1 SGHRS and CDR2 YFSETQ. The CDR3 runs 16 residues. CDR3 loop: CASSLRGAPNTGELFF. CDR3 in DNA: TGCGCCAGCAGCTTGCGGGGGGCTCCGAACACCGGGGAGCTGTTTTTT.

This chain connects TRBV7-9 to TRBJ1-1; a weak D match, TRBD1 (5 bases). Trimming cost V 1 base and J 2 bases, with 11 bases left between them. The CDR3 is 15 residues long. CDR1 is SEHNR and CDR2 is FQNEAQ in the germline V gene (reference sequence). The CDR3 DNA follows: TGTGCCAGCAGCTTAGGTGGGGGGTCAAACACTGAAGCTTTCTTT. It specifies CASSLGGGSNTEAFF.

The count of this clone is one. The chain carries TRBV4-2 and TRBJ2-7; 9 bases agree with TRBD1. The CDR3 is 15 residues long. The V and J ends lost 3 bases and 4 bases, in that order; junction bases with no gene match: 7. Germline lookup yields CDR1 LGHNA and CDR2 YNFKEQ. CDR3 coding DNA: TGTGCCAGCAGCCACGGACCGGGACAGGGTTACGAGCAGTACTTC. Protein product: CASSHGPGQGYEQYF.

The chain joins TRBV7-9 to TRBJ1-2; D may be TRBD1 (5 bases). Germline CDR1 is SEHNR and CDR2 is FQNEAQ (reference sequence). There are 14 residues in the CDR3. Trimming removed 2 bases from V and 4 bases from J, with 11 bases in between. The CDR3 coding sequence is TGTGCCAGCAGCTTACCTGACAGCACCTATGGCTACACCTTC. Protein product: CASSLPDSTYGYTF.

Here the CDR3 reads CASSKDTRGNQPQHF. CDR3 nucleotides: TGTGCCAGCAGCAAAGATACTAGGGGCAATCAGCCCCAGCATTTT. This chain connects TRBV21-1 to TRBJ1-5. TRBV21-1 is assigned pseudogene status. CDR3 length: 15 residues.

The V and J genes are TRBV5-4 and TRBJ2-3; 9 bases line up with TRBD2. CDR1 SGHNT and CDR2 YYREEE come from the germline V gene (reference sequence). The CDR3 is made up of 15 amino acids. With 7 bases clipped from V and 6 bases from J, the junction kept 12 bases outside the gene matches. CDR3 in DNA: TGTGCCAGCTTACTTGTTAGCGGGGGCTCCGATACGCAGTATTTT. Translated: CASLLVSGGSDTQYF.

The genes are TRBV4-1 and TRBJ1-2, with 9 bases identical to TRBD1. The CDR3 has 14 residues. V gave up 4 bases and J gave up 6 bases; unmatched junction bases: 6. Germline V CDR1 and CDR2: MGHRA, YSYEKL. The CDR3 bases are TGCGCCAGCAGCCGCACAGGGGGCGGCCATGGCTACACCTTC. This translates into CASSRTGGGHGYTF.

V is TRBV5-5 and J is TRBJ1-2; D is possibly TRBD1 (6 bases). This CDR3 comprises 14 residues. CDR1 is SGHKS, CDR2 YYEKEE, per germline (reference sequence). V was cut by 4 bases and J by 2 bases, with 12 bases left in between. CDR3 amino acids: CASSTQGLNYGYTF. The CDR3, as DNA: TGTGCCAGCAGCACCCAGGGGCTAAACTATGGCTACACCTTC.

This clone was detected only once. The chain links TRBV30 to TRBJ2-7; D uncertain. Trimming took 0 bases from V and 5 from J, leaving 14 bases between them. The CDR3 runs 14 residues. Germline V gene lookup returns CDR1 GTSNPN and CDR2 SVGIG (reference sequence). The CDR3 sequence is CAWSVIVGLDEQYF. The CDR3 DNA reads TGTGCCTGGAGTGTAATCGTGGGCCTGGACGAGCAGTACTTC.

Remarks on this clone: The CDR3 ends on some other residue instead of the conserved phenylalanine or tryptophan, so this is likely a read error. This chain connects TRBV5-1 to TRBJ1-2; a possible D gene is TRBD1 (5 bases). This CDR3 region has 14 residues. The V gene lost 6 bases and the J gene lost 4 bases, with 16 bases spanning the gap. CDR1 and CDR2 (germline): SGHRS, YFSETQ. CDR3 sequence: CASNYDGGGYGYTL. DNA of the CDR3: TGCGCCAGCAACTACGATGGCGGGGGCTATGGCTACACCCTC.

This chain uses TRBV18 with TRBJ2-5; 9 nucleotides line up with TRBD2. The trim removed 3 bases at V and 1 base at J, leaving 3 bases unmatched. This CDR3 contains 15 residues. Germline CDR1 and CDR2: KGHSH and LQKENI. CDR3 sequence reads: CASSPSGGVQETQYF. The CDR3, as DNA: TGTGCCAGCTCACCTAGCGGGGGCGTCCAAGAGACCCAGTACTTC.

This chain joins TRBV7-8 and TRBJ2-6, with 7 bases fitting TRBD2. CDR3 length: 18 amino acids. Germline V CDR1 and CDR2: SGHVS, FQNEAQ. V was clipped by 4 bases and J by 0 bases; unmatched bases: 9. CDR3 coding DNA: TGTGCCAGCAGCTCCCACCGGGACTACCTCTCTGGGGCCAACGTCCTGACTTTC. Amino acid sequence: CASSSHRDYLSGANVLTF.

The rearrangement links TRBV2 to TRBJ2-3, with a possible D match to TRBD2 (5 bases). Germline lookup yields CDR1 SNHLY and CDR2 FYNNEI. This CDR3 has 15 residues. Trimming pared 6 bases from V and 4 bases from J, leaving 17 bases between. CDR3 coding DNA: TGTGCCAGCAGGCTCGAGGGCGGCGTCGCAGATACGCAGTATTTT. This translates into CASRLEGGVADTQYF.